Listed below are T cell receptor beta chains from one sample, sequenced in a study of T cells in Graves' hyperthyroidism and ophthalmopathy. TCRdb recomputed calls from the multiplex PCR reads with MiXCR, one row per CDR3 protein. The sample lists roughly 570,000 distinct CDR3 sequences, 46% occurring once. Input material: peripheral blood or thyroid tissue (not recorded which). These receptors were taken from an adult woman with Graves' disease, either hyperthyroidism or ophthalmopathy (not recorded which). Both conserved end residues are part of each CDR3. A D gene is named only where the DNA matches it firmly. Size values are once, few and many counts, or a class for expanded clones, and some rows have none.

>TRBJ2-7|.|.|TRBV9
TGTGCCAGCAGTCCGACAGGACCCCTATACGAGCAGTACTTC
CASSPTGPLYEQYF
>TRBJ1-2|many|.|TRBV2
TGTGCCAGCAGTGTGGAGAACAGGGTAGAATACACCTTC
CASSVENRVEYTF
>TRBJ1-1|many|.|TRBV15
TGTGCCACCAGCAGGCGACGACAGAACACTGAAGCTTTCTTT
CATSRRRQNTEAFF
>TRBJ2-1|few|.|TRBV2
TGTGCCAGCACGGGTGGTTGGGAGCAGTTCTTC
CASTGGWEQFF
>TRBJ2-2|many|TRBD2|TRBV5-1
TGCGCCAGCAGCCCGGGGACTAGCGGGAGAAACGGGGAGCTGTTTTTT
CASSPGTSGRNGELFF
>TRBJ2-7|.|.|TRBV13
TGTGCCAGCAGCTCACGCCGGGACTCCTACGAGCAGTACTTC
CASSSRRDSYEQYF
>TRBJ1-4|.|TRBD1|TRBV4-1
TGCGCCAGCAGCCAGGGTGGACAGGGAAGGGAAAAACTGTTTTTT
CASSQGGQGREKLFF
>TRBJ2-2|.|.|TRBV6-9
TGTGCCAGCAGTGATTCAATCGGGGAGCTGTTTTTT
CASSDSIGELFF
>TRBJ1-1|many|.|TRBV19
TGTGCCAGTAGTCTGTTGGAGGGCACTGAAGCTTTCTTT
CASSLLEGTEAFF
>TRBJ1-4|.|.|TRBV11-1
TGTGCCAGCAGCTTAGCCGGGGGGGGTAATGAAAAACTGTTTTTT
CASSLAGGGNEKLFF
>TRBJ1-5|.|.|TRBV10-3
TGTGCCATCAGTGACTCGAAAAGGGGGAGCCATCAGCCCCAGCATTTT
CAISDSKRGSHQPQHF
>TRBJ2-7|few|TRBD1|TRBV7-6
TGTGCCAGCAGCACAAGACAGGGCTACGAGCAGTACTTC
CASSTRQGYEQYF
>TRBJ1-2|few|TRBD1|TRBV18
TGTGCCAGCTCACCCCTCCGGGACAGGGGGCCGCGGGGCTACACCTTC
CASSPLRDRGPRGYTF
>TRBJ2-2|many|TRBD2|TRBV4-1
TGCGCCAGCAGCCTGAATAGCGGGAGGGCAACCGGGGAGCTGTTTTTT
CASSLNSGRATGELFF
>TRBJ1-5|many|.|TRBV9
TGTGCCAGCAGCGCATCCGGGACGGCGAATCAGCCCCAGCATTTT
CASSASGTANQPQHF
>TRBJ2-7|many|TRBD2|TRBV5-6
TGTGCCAGCAGAAAAACTAGCGGGAGTATTTACGAGCAGTACTTC
CASRKTSGSIYEQYF
>TRBJ2-7|many|.|TRBV7-8
TGTGCCAGCAGCTTAGCTAGACACTACGAGCAGTACTTC
CASSLARHYEQYF